Listed here are 29 T cell receptor beta chains from one sample, sequenced in a study of cytomegalovirus exposure and HLA in healthy donors. Researchers ran the PCR with 60 Vbeta and 13 Jbeta primers. Profiled with immunoSEQ multiplex PCR; TCRdb holds only in-frame clones, not every one. The sample consists of approximately 150,000 clones, about 80% of them appearing once. The sample consisted of PBMCs. These receptors were collected from a female donor in good health and CMV-seronegative.

This clone has only a few counts. The chain uses TRBV21-1 and TRBJ2-6; the table's D call of TRBD1 was not tested on the DNA. TRBV21-1 is a pseudogene locus. The CDR3 is made up of 18 amino acids. The CDR3 sequence is CASSNGEGRPSGANVLTF. CDR3 in DNA: TGTGCCAGCAGCAACGGCGAAGGCAGGCCGTCTGGGGCCAACGTCCTGACTTTC.

This clone has more than one count but fewer than ten. The CDR3 region is CASSYDLQGIGTEAFF. In nucleotides, the CDR3 is TGTGCCAGCAGTTACGATCTACAGGGGATAGGAACTGAAGCTTTCTTT. The chain has TRBV6-5 and TRBJ1-1; 7 bases line up with TRBD1. From germline, CDR1 is MNHEY and CDR2 SVGAGI. This CDR3 comprises 16 residues. Trimming removed 2 bases from V and 5 bases from J; junction bases left unmatched: 11.

The chain recombines TRBV5-6 with TRBJ2-5, with TRBD2 matching over 11 bases. Germline CDR1 and CDR2: SGHDT and YYEEEE. The CDR3 spans 13 residues. J gave up 7 bases and V 3 bases, and 2 bases lay outside the gene matches. The CDR3 DNA reads TGTGCCAGCAGCTCGGGGACTAGCGGGACCCAGTACTTC. Residues: CASSSGTSGTQYF.

In DNA form, the CDR3 reads TGTGCCAGCAGGGGACAAATGAACACTGAAGCTTTCTTT. Its protein product is CASRGQMNTEAFF. The rearrangement links TRBV6-1 to TRBJ1-1, with a weak D call TRBD1 (6 bases). The V end was cut by 6 bases, the J end by 0 bases, with 8 bases between. In germline, CDR1 is MNHNS, CDR2 SASEGT. This CDR3 is built from 13 residues.

V is TRBV28 and J is TRBJ1-6; possible D gene TRBD1, 5 bases. V lost 1 base and J lost 7, with 8 bases in between. The CDR3 is made up of 14 amino acids. CDR1 and CDR2 (germline): MDHEN, SYDVKM. CDR3 sequence reads: CASSLFRANSPLHF. In nucleotides, the CDR3 is TGTGCCAGCAGTTTATTCAGGGCCAATTCACCCCTCCACTTT. The variable domain in full, completed from reference TRBV28 and TRBJ1-6, reads DVKVTQSSRYLVKRTGEKVFLECVQDMDHENMFWYRQDPGLGLRLIYFSYDVKMKEKGDIPEGYSVSREKKERFSLILESASTNQTSMYLCASSLFRANSPLHFGNGTRLTVT.

The count of this clone is one. The CDR3 nucleotides are TGTGCCAGCAGCTGGGGCGCTGGGAACTCTGGGGCCAACGTCCTGACTTTC. It yields the protein CASSWGAGNSGANVLTF. The chain is built from TRBV5-6 and TRBJ2-6; D is perhaps TRBD1 (5 bases). CDR3 length: 17 residues. V lost 3 bases to trimming and J lost 0 bases, with 13 bases between them. Germline-derived CDR1 and CDR2 are SGHDT and YYEEEE.

This chain connects TRBV10-3 to TRBJ1-2; TRBD1 is a possible D gene (5 bases). Germline CDR1 is ENHRY and CDR2 is SYGVKD. V was trimmed by 11 bases and J by 4 bases, leaving 17 bases between them. This CDR3 spans 13 amino acids. CDR3: CASQTGGSYGYTF. The CDR3 nucleotides read TGTGCCTCACAGACGGGGGGGAGCTATGGCTACACCTTC.

V is TRBV29-1 and J is TRBJ1-2; D is undetermined. CDR1 and CDR2 from the germline V gene are SQVTM and ANQGSEA. The CDR3 totals 13 residues. Trimming removed 2 bases at V and 3 bases at J, with 10 bases between. CDR3 residues: CSVERITDYGYTF. The CDR3 DNA sequence: TGCAGCGTTGAACGTATCACGGACTATGGCTACACCTTC.

The J gene is TRBJ2-1, the V gene TRBV7-8; 13 bases agree with TRBD2. J lost 1 base, V lost 5 bases, and 2 bases had no gene match. Germline CDR1 is SGHVS and CDR2 is FQNEAQ. The CDR3 sequence is 16 residues long. The CDR3 here is CASSTGLAGSYNEQFF. For the CDR3, the DNA is TGTGCCAGCAGCACGGGACTAGCGGGGTCCTACAATGAGCAGTTCTTC.

This rearrangement joins TRBV7-6 to TRBJ1-5; D is perhaps TRBD1 (6 bases). The CDR3 is 13 amino acids. The V end lost 1 base, the J end lost 7 bases, and 8 bases lay between the germline ends. CDR1 and CDR2 (germline): SGHVS, FNYEAQ. CDR3 bases: TGTGCCAGCAGCTTAGGCCAGGGGCAGCCCCAGCATTTT. It yields the protein CASSLGQGQPQHF.

The chain employs TRBV4-1 and TRBJ1-2; D not resolved. Germline CDR1 and CDR2: MGHRA and YSYEKL. This CDR3 is built from 17 residues. Deletions cut 1 base from V and 0 bases from J, with 15 bases between. The CDR3 DNA follows: TGCGCCAGCAGCCAAGCTATCCCCCTGACAACTAACTATGGCTACACCTTC. Protein sequence: CASSQAIPLTTNYGYTF.

The chain has TRBV19 and TRBJ1-4; weak D call: TRBD1 (5 bases). The ends were cut back, 9 bases at V and 3 bases at J, with 26 bases in the middle. CDR1 LNHDA and CDR2 SQIVND come from the germline V gene (reference sequence). The CDR3 loop spans 18 amino acids. CDR3 bases: TGTGCCAGCAGCCTCACATCGGACATTGTAGTGGCTAATGAAAAACTGTTTTTT. Its protein product is CASSLTSDIVVANEKLFF.

The chain recombines TRBV5-1 with TRBJ2-3, with D hard to call. In germline, CDR1 is SGHRS, CDR2 YFSETQ. The V end lost 0 bases, the J end lost 2 bases, and 10 bases lay between the germline ends. The CDR3 has 15 residues. In DNA, the CDR3 is TGCGCCAGCAGCTTGGGGGCAGGTTACACAGATACGCAGTATTTT. Encoded protein: CASSLGAGYTDTQYF.

J is TRBJ2-5 and V is TRBV27; 8 nucleotides match TRBD1. The DNA end is a closer match to TRBJ2-7, so the J assignment may be wrong. CDR1 is MNHEY, CDR2 SMNVEV, per germline (reference sequence). The CDR3 covers 16 residues. CDR3 sequence reads: CASTSPGRTGIDEQYF. Written as DNA, the CDR3 is TGTGCCAGCACCTCGCCGGGGAGGACAGGGATAGACGAGCAGTACTTC.

The chain recombines TRBV27 with TRBJ2-4; 9 bases align to TRBD1. Germline V gene lookup returns CDR1 MNHEY and CDR2 SMNVEV (reference sequence). The CDR3 contains 16 residues. V shed 6 bases, J shed 8 bases, and the junction held 14 bases outside the gene matches. The CDR3 loop reads CASSRTGGQGTDIQYF. The CDR3 region has the DNA TGTGCCAGCAGCCGCACCGGGGGACAGGGCACGGACATTCAGTACTTC.

The chain recombines TRBV5-1 with TRBJ2-6, with 8 nucleotides matching TRBD1. Germline V gene sequence: CDR1 SGHRS, CDR2 YFSETQ. The CDR3 extends over 17 amino acids. Trimming took 6 bases from V and 0 from J; bases not matched to a gene: 8. The CDR3 protein is CASNRGSSISGANVLTF. The CDR3 DNA sequence: TGCGCCAGCAACAGGGGGAGCAGCATCTCTGGGGCCAACGTCCTGACTTTC.

As concerns this clone: The junction departs from germline at one end; a sequencing error may be responsible. This chain connects TRBV27 to TRBJ1-2; 8 bases are shared with TRBD1. This CDR3 is built from 13 residues. Germline CDR1 and CDR2: MNHEY and SMNVEV (reference sequence). CDR3 in DNA: TGTGCCAGCTGGACAGGGCCTAACTATGGCTACCCCTTC. This translates into CASWTGPNYGYPF.

This chain links TRBV7-9 with TRBJ1-1, with TRBD1 matching 10 bases. The ends lost 5 bases at V and 1 base at J; junction bases unmatched: 7. The CDR3 is made up of 16 amino acids. Per germline, CDR1 SEHNR and CDR2 FQNEAQ (reference sequence). The CDR3 DNA sequence: TGTGCCAGCAGCCCACCGGGACAGGGGACGAACACTGAAGCTTTCTTT. The encoded protein is CASSPPGQGTNTEAFF.

This chain links TRBV28 with TRBJ1-2; TRBD1 matches 8 bases. The CDR3 totals 16 residues. J was trimmed by 2 bases and V by 6 bases; bases with no gene match: 11. Germline V gene data show CDR1 as MDHEN and CDR2 as SYDVKM. DNA for the CDR3: TGTGCCAGCAGCCTAGTCGGTAGACAGGGGAACTATGGCTACACCTTC. Protein: CASSLVGRQGNYGYTF.

This chain joins TRBV6-1 and TRBJ2-1, with no clear D. The CDR3 consists of 18 residues. The germline gives CDR1 MNHNS, CDR2 SASEGT. V shed 2 bases and J shed 5 bases, with 22 bases lying between them. CDR3 residues: CASSESRSWRPFDNEQFF. The DNA for the CDR3 is TGTGCCAGCAGTGAATCCCGGTCCTGGCGGCCATTCGACAATGAGCAGTTCTTC.

This rearrangement joins TRBV4-3 to TRBJ1-2, with D unresolved. V lost 1 base and J 0 bases, leaving 9 bases between the germline ends. The CDR3 runs 15 residues. Per germline, CDR1 LGHNA and CDR2 YSLEER. CDR3 sequence (DNA): TGCGCCAGCAGCCAAGCGGGGTTAGCTAACTATGGCTACACCTTC. Its translation is CASSQAGLANYGYTF.

There are a few counts of this clone. The chain recombines TRBV11-3 with TRBJ2-5; 13 nucleotides match TRBD2. CDR1 and CDR2 from the germline V gene are SGHNT and YENEEA. V lost 5 bases, J lost 2 bases, and 5 bases stayed unmatched. The CDR3 has 16 residues. The CDR3 DNA is TGTGCCAGCAGCCCCGGACTAGCGGGGGTACAAGAGACCCAGTACTTC. Translating it yields CASSPGLAGVQETQYF.

This clone was picked up one time. One end of the junction fails to match germline, which may point to a read error. This chain connects TRBV7-9 to TRBJ2-5; 9 nucleotides line up with TRBD2. The germline CDR1 and CDR2 sequences are SEHNR and FQNEAQ (reference sequence). The CDR3 covers 16 residues. The CDR3 loop is CSSSTSGLAPQETQYF. CDR3 DNA sequence: TGTTCCAGCAGCACATCCGGACTAGCGCCACAAGAGACCCAGTACTTC. Drawing the rest from reference TRBV7-9 and TRBJ2-5, the complete variable domain is DTGVSQNPRHKITKRGQNVTFRCDPISEHNRLYWYRQTLGQGPEFLTYFQNEAQLEKSRLLSDRFSAERPKGSFSTLEIQRTEQGDSAMYLCSSSTSGLAPQETQYFGPGTRLLVL.

DNA for the CDR3: TGTGCCAGCAGCTCAGGTTTAGTCTCTGGAAACACCATATATTTT. This encodes CASSSGLVSGNTIYF. V gene TRBV5-4 combines with J gene TRBJ1-3; D remains ambiguous. This CDR3 is 15 amino acids long. Germline CDR1 is SGHNT and CDR2 is YYREEE (reference sequence). V was shortened by 3 bases and J by 0 bases, with 10 bases between the two germline ends. The whole variable domain, remainder taken from reference TRBV5-4 and TRBJ1-3, is ETGVTQSPTHLIKTRGQQVTLRCSSQSGHNTVSWYQQALGQGPQFIFQYYREEENGRGNFPPRFSGLQFPNYSSELNVNALELDDSALYLCASSSGLVSGNTIYFGEGSWLTVV.

The rearrangement joins TRBV27 to TRBJ2-2, with 10 bases that match TRBD1. The germline V gene encodes CDR1 MNHEY and CDR2 SMNVEV (reference sequence). This CDR3 is built from 18 residues. Trimming took 0 bases from V and 9 from J; bases not matched to a gene: 13. DNA of the CDR3: TGTGCCAGCAGTTTATCAGGGGGGACAGGGGCCACGGTCCGGGAGCTGTTTTTT. Its protein product is CASSLSGGTGATVRELFF.

The CDR3 bases are TGCGCCAGCAGAATGACAGGCTTGAACACTGAAGCTTTCTTT. It yields the protein CASRMTGLNTEAFF. The gene calls are TRBV5-1 and TRBJ1-1; D might be TRBD1 (6 bases). Germline values: CDR1 SGHRS, CDR2 YFSETQ. CDR3 length: 14 residues. V was pared by 5 bases and J by 0 bases, with 11 bases between.

Note on this clone: Germline and junction disagree at one end, which may indicate a read error. The genes are TRBV29-1 and TRBJ1-2; 7 nucleotides match TRBD1. Germline lookup yields CDR1 SQVTM and CDR2 ANQGSEA. The CDR3 consists of 15 residues. CDR3 coding DNA: TGCAGCGTTGAAGATCGAAGGGGGCCGGCGTTAGGCTACCCCTTC. Residues: CSVEDRRGPALGYPF.

This clone was picked up a small number of times. The V call is TRBV6-1, the J call TRBJ2-1; possible D gene TRBD2, 5 bases. Germline V gene lookup returns CDR1 MNHNS and CDR2 SASEGT. The CDR3 has 14 residues. V lost 3 bases to trimming and J lost 9 bases, with 15 bases between them. CDR3 amino acids: CASSEEAGLGEQFF. DNA of the CDR3: TGTGCCAGCAGTGAGGAGGCGGGTTTAGGTGAGCAGTTCTTC.

The chain is built from TRBV4-2 and TRBJ2-2; maybe TRBD2 (5 bases). Germline loops: CDR1 LGHNA, CDR2 YNFKEQ. Trimming removed 1 base from V and 1 base from J, with 19 bases in between. This CDR3 region has 19 residues. The CDR3 DNA is TGTGCCAGCAGCCAAGTCACGACCGGCGGGTGGTTGAACACCGGGGAGCTGTTTTTT. As protein: CASSQVTTGGWLNTGELFF.